The rows below give T cell receptor beta chains drawn from one sample of a study of blood T cell repertoires in COVID-19. Data came from immunoSEQ multiplex PCR; TCRdb stores just in-frame clones and leaves some out. The sample has approximately 160,000 clones, approximately 73% seen once. What was sequenced was peripheral blood. These receptors all stem from a woman older than 75 with acute or convalescent COVID-19. Both conserved end residues are part of each CDR3. A D gene is named only where the DNA matches it firmly. The listing skips clone size in some rows; elsewhere it reads once, few, many or a size class.

V,D,J,size,DNA,CDR3
TRBV11-1,-,TRBJ1-6,-,TGTGCCAGCAGCGGTCGACAGGAGAATTCACCCCTCCACTTT,CASSGRQENSPLHF
TRBV6-1,-,TRBJ1-4,many,TGTGCCAGCAGTGAAGCTTGGGGCAGGGGAGTTGAAAAACTGTTTTTT,CASSEAWGRGVEKLFF
TRBV6-2/TRBV6-3,-,TRBJ2-7,-,TGTGCCAGCAGTTCCTATCCGGACAGTACCTACGAGCAGTACTTC,CASSSYPDSTYEQYF
TRBV7-2,-,TRBJ1-2,once,TGTGCCAGCAGCTTTGGGCAAAACTATGGCTACACCTTC,CASSFGQNYGYTF
TRBV2,-,TRBJ2-1,-,TGTGCCAGCAGTGTCCACAGAAACAATGAGCAGTTCTTC,CASSVHRNNEQFF
TRBV2,-,TRBJ2-7,-,TGTGCCAGCAGCGTGGAACAGTACGAGCAGTACTTC,CASSVEQYEQYF
TRBV6-5,-,TRBJ2-7,-,TGTGCCAGCAGTCAGCCACAGGAGACCTACGAGCAGTACTTC,CASSQPQETYEQYF
TRBV6-5,-,TRBJ2-5,-,TGTGCCAGCAGTTACGGGCGGGATCCCCTAGAGACCCAGTACTTC,CASSYGRDPLETQYF
TRBV7-2,-,TRBJ1-1,-,TGTGCCAGCAGCTTTAGTTGGGCAAGCCAAGCTTTCTTT,CASSFSWASQAFF
TRBV4-2,-,TRBJ2-7,-,TGTGCCAGCAGCCAAGATTTGGAGGGCGTCTTTGCCGAGCAGTACTTC,CASSQDLEGVFAEQYF
TRBV19,TRBD1,TRBJ1-1,-,TGTGCCAGTAGCCCGGGACAGGGCACCCTGAACACTGAAGCTTTCTTT,CASSPGQGTLNTEAFF
TRBV3-1/TRBV3-2,TRBD2,TRBJ2-1,-,TGTGCCAGCAGCCAAATGGGCGGGGGGGCCCTCAATGAGCAGTTCTTC,CASSQMGGGALNEQFF
TRBV7-7,-,TRBJ1-3,-,TGTGCTAGCAGCTTAAACAGCAACTCTGGAAACACCATATATTTT,CASSLNSNSGNTIYF
TRBV19,TRBD1,TRBJ2-4,-,TGTGCCAGTAGACAACGACAGGGGTCAAACATTCAGTACTTC,CASRQRQGSNIQYF
TRBV4-2,-,TRBJ1-4,-,TGTGCCAGCAGCCAAGCTGGGACAAAGGGACCTGAAAAACTGTTTTTT,CASSQAGTKGPEKLFF
TRBV3-1/TRBV3-2,TRBD2,TRBJ2-1,few,TGTGCCAGCAGCCGCGGTAGCGGGGGAGTGTATGAGCAGTTCTTC,CASSRGSGGVYEQFF
TRBV2,TRBD2,TRBJ2-1,-,TGTGCCAGCAGCCGGACTAGCGGGGGCCTAGAGCAGTTCTTC,CASSRTSGGLEQFF
TRBV24-1,TRBD1,TRBJ2-3,-,TGTGCCACTTCTGAGGGACAGGGACGGGATACGCAGTATTTT,CATSEGQGRDTQYF
TRBV18,TRBD1,TRBJ2-2,-,TGTGCCAGTCACCCAGGGGGAGCCACCGGGGAGCTGTTTTTT,CASHPGGATGELFF